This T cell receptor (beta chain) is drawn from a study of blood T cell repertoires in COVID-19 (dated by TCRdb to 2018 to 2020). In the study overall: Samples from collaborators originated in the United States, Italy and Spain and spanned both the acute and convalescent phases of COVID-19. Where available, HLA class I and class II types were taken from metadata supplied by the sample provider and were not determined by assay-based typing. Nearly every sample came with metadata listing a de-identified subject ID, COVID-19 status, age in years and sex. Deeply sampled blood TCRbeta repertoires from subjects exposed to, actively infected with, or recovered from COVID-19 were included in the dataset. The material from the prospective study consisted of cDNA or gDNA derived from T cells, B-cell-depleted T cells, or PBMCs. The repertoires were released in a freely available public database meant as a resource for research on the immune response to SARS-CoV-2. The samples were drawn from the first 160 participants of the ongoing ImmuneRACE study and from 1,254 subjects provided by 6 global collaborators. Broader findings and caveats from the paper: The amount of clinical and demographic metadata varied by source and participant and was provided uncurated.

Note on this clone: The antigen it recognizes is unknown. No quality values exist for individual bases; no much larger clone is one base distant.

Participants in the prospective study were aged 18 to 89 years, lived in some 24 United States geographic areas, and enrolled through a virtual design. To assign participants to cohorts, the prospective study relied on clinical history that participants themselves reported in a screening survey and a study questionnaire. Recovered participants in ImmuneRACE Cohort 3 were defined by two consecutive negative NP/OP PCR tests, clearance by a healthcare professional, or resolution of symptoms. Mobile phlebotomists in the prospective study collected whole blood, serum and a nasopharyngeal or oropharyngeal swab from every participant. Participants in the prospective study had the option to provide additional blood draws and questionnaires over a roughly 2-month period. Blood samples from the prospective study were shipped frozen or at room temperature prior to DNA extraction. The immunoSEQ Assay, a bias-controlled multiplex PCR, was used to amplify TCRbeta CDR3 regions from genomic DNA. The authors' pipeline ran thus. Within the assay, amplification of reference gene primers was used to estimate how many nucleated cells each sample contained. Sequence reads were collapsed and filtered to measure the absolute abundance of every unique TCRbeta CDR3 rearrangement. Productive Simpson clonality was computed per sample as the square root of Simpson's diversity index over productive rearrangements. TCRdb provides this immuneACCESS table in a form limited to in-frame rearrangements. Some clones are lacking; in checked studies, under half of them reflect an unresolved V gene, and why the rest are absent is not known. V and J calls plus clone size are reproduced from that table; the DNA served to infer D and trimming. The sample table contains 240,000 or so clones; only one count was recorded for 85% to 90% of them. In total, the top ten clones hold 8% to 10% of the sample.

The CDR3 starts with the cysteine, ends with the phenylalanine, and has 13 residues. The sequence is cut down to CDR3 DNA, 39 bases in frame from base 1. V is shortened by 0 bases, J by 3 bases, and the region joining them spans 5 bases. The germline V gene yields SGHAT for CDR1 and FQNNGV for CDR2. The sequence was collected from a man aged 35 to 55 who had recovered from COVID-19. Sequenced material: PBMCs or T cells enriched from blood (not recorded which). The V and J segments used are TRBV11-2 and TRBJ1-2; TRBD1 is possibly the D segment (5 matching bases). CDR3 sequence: CASSLETDYGYTF. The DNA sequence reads TGTGCCAGCAGCTTAGAGACAGACTATGGCTACACCTTC.